Listed below are T cell receptor beta chains from one sample, sequenced in a study of shared clonotypes between healthy human individuals. The protocol was immunoSEQ multiplex PCR, while the TCRdb copy is restricted to in-frame clones and leaves out a portion. The data contain about 560,000 clones, around 78% of them seen just once; the ten biggest clones take up about 12%. Specimen: PBMCs. Receptors were obtained from a woman aged 40 to 49 in good health. Some clones in this sample may be carry-over from other donors' samples. The CDR3 runs from the conserved cysteine through the conserved F or W. Fields, in order: D gene, V gene, clone size, J gene, CDR3 protein, CDR3 DNA. D genes are given only for firm matches. Some rows have no size entry. The others give once, few or many, or a class for an expanded clone.

d_gene: TRBD2; v_gene: TRBV7-2; abundance: .; j_gene: TRBJ2-1; CDR3aa: CASQGSGSSYNEQFF; CDR3nt: TGTGCCAGCCAAGGGAGCGGGAGTTCCTACAATGAGCAGTTCTTC
d_gene: .; v_gene: TRBV28; abundance: .; j_gene: TRBJ1-1; CDR3aa: CASSKGLTIMSATEAFF; CDR3nt: TGTGCCAGCAGTAAGGGCCTGACAATCATGTCGGCCACTGAAGCTTTCTTT
d_gene: TRBD2; v_gene: TRBV2; abundance: .; j_gene: TRBJ2-2; CDR3aa: CASTEEAGEWTGELFF; CDR3nt: TGTGCCAGCACCGAGGAAGCGGGAGAATGGACCGGGGAGCTGTTTTTT
d_gene: .; v_gene: TRBV27; abundance: .; j_gene: TRBJ2-4; CDR3aa: CASSVSGTLGGNIQYF; CDR3nt: TGTGCCAGCAGTGTATCCGGGACCCTGGGAGGAAACATTCAGTACTTC
d_gene: TRBD2; v_gene: TRBV25-1; abundance: .; j_gene: TRBJ2-1; CDR3aa: CASSGGLADYNEQFF; CDR3nt: TGTGCCAGCAGTGGGGGACTAGCGGATTACAATGAGCAGTTCTTC
d_gene: TRBD1; v_gene: TRBV2; abundance: .; j_gene: TRBJ2-5; CDR3aa: CASSTDREQETQYF; CDR3nt: TGTGCCAGCAGTACTGACAGGGAACAAGAGACCCAGTACTTC
d_gene: .; v_gene: TRBV7-2; abundance: .; j_gene: TRBJ2-5; CDR3aa: CASSLSGGDETQYF; CDR3nt: TGTGCCAGCAGCTTGTCCGGGGGTGACGAGACCCAGTACTTC
d_gene: .; v_gene: TRBV10-3; abundance: .; j_gene: TRBJ2-4; CDR3aa: CAISESDPGLAVFSQYF; CDR3nt: TGTGCCATCAGTGAGTCGGACCCGGGGCTAGCTGTTTTCTCCCAGTACTTC
d_gene: TRBD1; v_gene: TRBV9; abundance: .; j_gene: TRBJ1-4; CDR3aa: CASSARTGEGEKLFF; CDR3nt: TGTGCCAGCAGCGCTCGGACAGGGGAGGGTGAAAAACTGTTTTTT
d_gene: .; v_gene: TRBV29-1; abundance: .; j_gene: TRBJ2-7; CDR3aa: CSVRDGTYEQYF; CDR3nt: TGCAGCGTCCGGGACGGAACCTACGAGCAGTACTTC
d_gene: TRBD2; v_gene: TRBV28; abundance: .; j_gene: TRBJ2-3; CDR3aa: CASSPLAGSVRATDTQYF; CDR3nt: TGTGCCAGCAGCCCGCTAGCGGGATCTGTTAGGGCCACAGATACGCAGTATTTT
d_gene: .; v_gene: TRBV7-2; abundance: .; j_gene: TRBJ1-1; CDR3aa: CASSPLGPNTEAFF; CDR3nt: TGTGCCAGCAGCCCCCTCGGCCCGAACACTGAAGCTTTCTTT
d_gene: .; v_gene: TRBV19; abundance: .; j_gene: TRBJ2-2; CDR3aa: CASSNGRGVAGELFF; CDR3nt: TGTGCCAGTAGTAATGGGCGGGGTGTGGCCGGGGAGCTGTTTTTT
d_gene: .; v_gene: TRBV19; abundance: .; j_gene: TRBJ2-2; CDR3aa: CATSGRTDYATGELFF; CDR3nt: TGTGCCACCTCGGGACGGACCGACTACGCGACCGGGGAGCTGTTTTTT
d_gene: TRBD2; v_gene: TRBV5-8; abundance: .; j_gene: TRBJ2-1; CDR3aa: CASSIRREYNEQFF; CDR3nt: TGTGCCAGCAGCATACGGCGGGAGTACAATGAGCAGTTCTTC
d_gene: TRBD2; v_gene: TRBV7-6; abundance: .; j_gene: TRBJ2-1; CDR3aa: CASSDGLAEGEQFF; CDR3nt: TGTGCCAGCAGCGACGGACTAGCGGAGGGGGAGCAGTTCTTC
d_gene: TRBD2; v_gene: TRBV6-1; abundance: .; j_gene: TRBJ2-1; CDR3aa: CASSEPTGTSGRYNEQFF; CDR3nt: TGTGCCAGCAGTGAACCCACCGGGACTAGCGGGAGATACAATGAGCAGTTCTTC
d_gene: .; v_gene: TRBV5-4; abundance: .; j_gene: TRBJ2-7; CDR3aa: CASSLGTVEQYF; CDR3nt: TGTGCCAGCAGCTTGGGGACAGTCGAGCAGTACTTC
d_gene: .; v_gene: TRBV19; abundance: .; j_gene: TRBJ2-5; CDR3aa: CASSMQGQETQYF; CDR3nt: TGTGCCAGCTCAATGCAGGGACAAGAGACCCAGTACTTC
d_gene: .; v_gene: TRBV19; abundance: .; j_gene: TRBJ1-5; CDR3aa: CASSTHGGRQPQHF; CDR3nt: TGTGCCAGTAGCACCCACGGGGGCAGGCAGCCCCAGCATTTT
d_gene: .; v_gene: TRBV30; abundance: .; j_gene: TRBJ1-6; CDR3aa: CAWSRYQGLGSPLHF; CDR3nt: TGTGCCTGGAGTAGATATCAAGGGCTGGGGTCCCCCCTCCACTTT
d_gene: TRBD1; v_gene: TRBV28; abundance: .; j_gene: TRBJ1-2; CDR3aa: CASSSGQASSGYTF; CDR3nt: TGTGCCAGCAGTTCGGGACAGGCCTCTTCCGGCTACACCTTC
d_gene: .; v_gene: TRBV18; abundance: .; j_gene: TRBJ2-1; CDR3aa: CASREGGYSYNEQFF; CDR3nt: TGTGCCAGCCGCGAAGGTGGATACTCCTACAATGAGCAGTTCTTC
d_gene: TRBD1; v_gene: TRBV5-1; abundance: .; j_gene: TRBJ1-2; CDR3aa: CASSLVTGGGSGYTF; CDR3nt: TGCGCCAGCAGCTTGGTGACAGGGGGTGGAAGTGGCTACACCTTC
d_gene: TRBD1; v_gene: TRBV18; abundance: .; j_gene: TRBJ2-4; CDR3aa: CASSPTGGDGNIQYF; CDR3nt: TGTGCCAGCTCACCGACAGGGGGTGATGGAAACATTCAGTACTTC
d_gene: .; v_gene: TRBV19; abundance: once; j_gene: TRBJ2-7; CDR3aa: CASSIEGTFYEQYF; CDR3nt: TGTGCCAGTAGTATTGAGGGGACTTTCTACGAGCAGTACTTC
d_gene: .; v_gene: TRBV5-1; abundance: .; j_gene: TRBJ2-5; CDR3aa: CASRRGSGQETQYF; CDR3nt: TGCGCCAGCAGAAGGGGCAGCGGACAAGAGACCCAGTACTTC
d_gene: TRBD2; v_gene: TRBV4-2; abundance: .; j_gene: TRBJ2-7; CDR3aa: CASSQDWRLAGAEQYF; CDR3nt: TGTGCCAGCAGCCAAGATTGGAGACTAGCGGGAGCCGAGCAGTACTTC
d_gene: TRBD2; v_gene: TRBV6-6; abundance: .; j_gene: TRBJ2-2; CDR3aa: CASSYQRERSTGELFF; CDR3nt: TGTGCCAGCAGTTACCAGCGGGAAAGGAGCACCGGGGAGCTGTTTTTT
d_gene: .; v_gene: TRBV6-5; abundance: once; j_gene: TRBJ2-7; CDR3aa: CASSTDQGYEQYF; CDR3nt: TGTGCCAGCAGCACGGATCAGGGCTACGAGCAGTACTTC
d_gene: TRBD1; v_gene: TRBV7-2; abundance: .; j_gene: TRBJ1-2; CDR3aa: CASSLPRRGLDYGYTF; CDR3nt: TGTGCCAGCAGCTTGCCCCGCAGGGGGCTGGACTATGGCTACACCTTC
d_gene: .; v_gene: TRBV6-5; abundance: .; j_gene: TRBJ2-7; CDR3aa: CASSPTGNSYEQYF; CDR3nt: TGTGCCAGCAGTCCGACAGGAAACTCCTACGAGCAGTACTTC
d_gene: .; v_gene: TRBV18; abundance: .; j_gene: TRBJ2-3; CDR3aa: CASSPAGSTTDTQYF; CDR3nt: TGTGCCAGCTCACCGGCGGGTTCGACCACAGATACGCAGTATTTT